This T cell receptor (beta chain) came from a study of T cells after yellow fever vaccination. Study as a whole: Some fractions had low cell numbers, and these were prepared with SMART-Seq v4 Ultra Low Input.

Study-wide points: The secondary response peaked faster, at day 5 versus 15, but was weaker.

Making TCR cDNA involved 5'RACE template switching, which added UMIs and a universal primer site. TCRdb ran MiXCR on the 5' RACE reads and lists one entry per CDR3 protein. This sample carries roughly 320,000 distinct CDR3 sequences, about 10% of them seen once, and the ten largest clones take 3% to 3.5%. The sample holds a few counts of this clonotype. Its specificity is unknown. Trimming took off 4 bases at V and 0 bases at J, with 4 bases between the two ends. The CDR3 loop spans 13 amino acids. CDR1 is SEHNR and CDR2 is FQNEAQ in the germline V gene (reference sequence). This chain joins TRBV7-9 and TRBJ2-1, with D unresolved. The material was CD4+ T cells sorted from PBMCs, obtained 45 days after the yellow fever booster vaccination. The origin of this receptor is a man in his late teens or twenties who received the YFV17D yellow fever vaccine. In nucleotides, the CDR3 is TGTGCCAGCAGCTACTTCTCCTACAATGAGCAGTTCTTC. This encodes CASSYFSYNEQFF.